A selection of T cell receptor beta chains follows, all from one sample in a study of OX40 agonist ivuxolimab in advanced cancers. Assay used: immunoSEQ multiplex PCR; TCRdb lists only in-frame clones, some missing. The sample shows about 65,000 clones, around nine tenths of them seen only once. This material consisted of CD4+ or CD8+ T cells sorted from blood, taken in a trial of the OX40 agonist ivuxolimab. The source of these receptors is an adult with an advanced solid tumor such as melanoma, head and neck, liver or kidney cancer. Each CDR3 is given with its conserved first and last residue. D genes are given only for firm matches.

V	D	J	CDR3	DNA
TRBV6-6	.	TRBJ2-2	CASSYSRTLGGELFF	TGTGCCAGCAGTTACTCGAGGACTCTGGGCGGGGAGCTGTTTTTT
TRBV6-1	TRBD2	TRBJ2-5	CASTPAGGGGETQYF	TGTGCCAGCACCCCAGCGGGGGGCGGGGGCGAGACCCAGTACTTC
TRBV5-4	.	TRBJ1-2	CASSVDSLYGYTF	TGTGCCAGCAGCGTGGACAGCCTCTATGGCTACACCTTC
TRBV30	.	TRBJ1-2	CAWRGGHTFSNYGYTF	TGTGCCTGGAGAGGGGGACACACCTTTTCTAACTATGGCTACACCTTC
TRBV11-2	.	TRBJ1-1	CELGTYLGEAFF	TGTGAATTGGGGACTTACCTAGGGGAAGCTTTCTTT
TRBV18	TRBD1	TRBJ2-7	CASSPGTGIYEQYF	TGTGCCAGCTCACCCGGGACAGGCATTTACGAGCAGTACTTC
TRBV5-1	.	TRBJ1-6	CASSLASGRGVSPLHF	TGCGCCAGCAGCTTGGCCTCGGGCAGGGGTGTTTCACCCCTCCACTTT
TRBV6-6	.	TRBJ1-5	CASSPGLISNQPQHF	TGTGCCAGCAGTCCTGGACTCATTAGCAATCAGCCCCAGCATTTT
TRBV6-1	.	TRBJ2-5	CASSEVAAQETQYF	TGTGCCAGCAGTGAAGTCGCAGCCCAAGAGACCCAGTACTTC
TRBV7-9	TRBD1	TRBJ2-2	CASRIDRGRTGELFF	TGTGCCAGCCGTATTGACAGGGGGCGCACCGGGGAGCTGTTTTTT
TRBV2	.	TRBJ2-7	CASRGTAARQYF	TGTGCCAGCAGAGGGACTGCGGCGAGGCAGTACTTC